Following are 24 T cell receptor beta chains from one sample sequenced in a study of blood T cell dynamics during melanoma immunotherapy. The time point here: week 3, after first cycle of checkpoint inhibitor. TCRdb's copy holds only in-frame clones and misses some; the assay was immunoSEQ multiplex PCR. The sample lists more than 12,000 clones, 92% occurring once. Sequences were derived from blood, sampled from a patient treated with checkpoint blockade. These TCRs come from a human donor with melanoma.

The genes are TRBV18 and TRBJ1-1; D gene unclear. V dropped 1 base and J dropped 1 base, with 7 bases sitting between them. Looked up from germline, CDR1 is KGHSH and CDR2 is LQKENI. The CDR3 extends over 14 amino acids. This CDR3 reads CASSPLGGNTEAFF. In DNA, the CDR3 is TGTGCCAGCTCACCACTGGGCGGGAACACTGAAGCTTTCTTT.

The chain combines TRBV5-1 with TRBJ2-5; TRBD1 agrees at 8 bases. V shed 4 bases, J shed 4 bases, and the junction held 6 bases outside the gene matches. The CDR3 sequence is 14 residues long. CDR1 is SGHRS, CDR2 YFSETQ, per germline. CDR3 sequence reads: CASSLDRGGETQYF. DNA for the CDR3: TGCGCCAGCAGCCTAGACAGGGGAGGAGAGACCCAGTACTTC.

The gene calls are TRBV19 and TRBJ2-7, with TRBD1 identical over 10 bases. The CDR3 covers 15 residues. Germline assignment: CDR1 LNHDA and CDR2 SQIVND (reference sequence). After removal of 5 bases from V and 5 bases from J, the junction contained 9 bases not matched to a gene. In nucleotides, the CDR3 is TGTGCCAGTAGTCCCCGACAGGGGGCGAAAAACGAGCAGTACTTC. Translation: CASSPRQGAKNEQYF.

This clone was counted once. The chain combines TRBV7-3 with TRBJ2-7, with D uncertain. Trimming pared 3 bases from V and 0 bases from J, leaving 9 bases between. CDR1 is SGHTA, CDR2 FQGTGA, per germline. The CDR3 covers 14 residues. This CDR3 is CASSFGGNSYEQYF. The CDR3 nucleotides are TGTGCCAGCAGCTTTGGTGGCAACTCCTACGAGCAGTACTTC.

The CDR3 sequence is CASSWRGARYNEQFF. The CDR3 DNA reads as TGTGCCAGCAGCTGGCGGGGGGCCCGTTACAATGAGCAGTTCTTC. The chain uses TRBV5-6 and TRBJ2-1; 8 bases line up with TRBD2. CDR1 is SGHDT and CDR2 is YYEEEE in the germline V gene. The CDR3 is made up of 15 amino acids. Trimming at V came to 3 bases and at J to 4 bases, leaving 6 bases not matched to a gene.

This clone was seen just once. The chain carries TRBV19 and TRBJ1-2, with TRBD1 as a possible D gene (5 bases). This CDR3 has 14 residues. Per the germline V gene, CDR1 is LNHDA and CDR2 is SQIVND (reference sequence). Trimming removed 5 bases from V and 1 base from J, with 11 bases in between. The DNA of the CDR3 is TGTGCCAGTAGTCCGAGGGGTCTTAACTATGGCTACACCTTC. Translated: CASSPRGLNYGYTF.

This clone was counted only a few times. The chain employs TRBV7-9 and TRBJ1-2; tentative D call: TRBD1 (5 bases). The CDR3 runs 15 residues. Trimming removed 1 base at V and 7 bases at J, with 16 bases between. Germline CDR1 is SEHNR and CDR2 is FQNEAQ (reference sequence). Written as DNA, the CDR3 is TGTGCCAGCAGCTTAGGAGGTACAGGAGGTTTTGGCTACACCTTC. Translated: CASSLGGTGGFGYTF.

This chain connects TRBV4-2 to TRBJ1-5; no clear D gene. V lost 0 bases and J 7 bases, leaving 7 bases between the germline ends. Germline CDR1 is LGHNA and CDR2 is YNFKEQ. The CDR3 has 13 residues. The CDR3 DNA is TGTGCCAGCAGCCAAGACAATAACCAGCCCCAGCATTTT. This sequence encodes CASSQDNNQPQHF.

The genes are TRBV30 and TRBJ1-1; D uncertain. This CDR3 region has 12 residues. Trimming pared 0 bases from V and 6 bases from J, leaving 8 bases between. CDR1 is GTSNPN, CDR2 SVGIG, per germline (reference sequence). DNA of the CDR3: TGTGCCTGGAGTGTGCAGCACGCTGAAGCTTTCTTT. Protein sequence: CAWSVQHAEAFF.

This clone has more than one count but fewer than ten. J is TRBJ1-2 and V is TRBV27; TRBD1 is a possible D gene (6 bases). The V gene's germline CDR1 is MNHEY and CDR2 SMNVEV (reference sequence). The CDR3 totals 15 residues. V lost 4 bases and J lost 5, with 17 bases in between. The CDR3 region has the DNA TGTGCCAGCAGTTCAGACAGGCAGACTGGGTATGGCTACACCTTC. Its protein is CASSSDRQTGYGYTF.

The chain carries TRBV7-2 and TRBJ1-1; maybe TRBD1 (6 bases). The length of the CDR3 is 15 residues. Germline values: CDR1 SGHTA, CDR2 FQGNSA. The V end lost 6 bases, the J end lost 1 base, and 15 bases lay between the germline ends. Here the CDR3 DNA reads TGTGCCAGCAGGCCCGGGGACACGGCGAACACTGAAGCTTTCTTT. Protein product: CASRPGDTANTEAFF. The full variable domain, rest sourced from reference TRBV7-2 and TRBJ1-1, is GAGVSQSPSNKVTEKGKDVELRCDPISGHTALYWYRQSLGQGLEFLIYFQGNSAPDKSGLPSDRFSAERTGGSVSTLTIQRTQQEDSAVYLCASRPGDTANTEAFFGQGTRLTVV.

The chain couples TRBV5-1 to TRBJ2-7; D is undetermined. Trimming stripped 4 bases from V and 2 bases from J, with 7 bases between. In germline, CDR1 is SGHRS, CDR2 YFSETQ. The CDR3 is 12 amino acids. The CDR3 region is CASSGTAYEQYF. CDR3 bases: TGCGCCAGCAGCGGAACAGCCTACGAGCAGTACTTC.

This chain uses TRBV5-1 with TRBJ1-5; D may be TRBD1 (6 bases). This CDR3 region has 15 residues. V was cut by 3 bases and J by 4 bases, with 14 bases left in between. The germline gives CDR1 SGHRS, CDR2 YFSETQ. In DNA, the CDR3 is TGCGCCAGCAGCTCGGACGGACAGTCTAATCAGCCCCAGCATTTT. Its protein product is CASSSDGQSNQPQHF.

The rearrangement links TRBV30 to TRBJ2-2; possibly TRBD2 for D (6 bases). The CDR3 runs 15 residues. Trimming removed 2 bases from V and 5 bases from J, with 15 bases in between. Germline V CDR1 and CDR2: GTSNPN, SVGIG (reference sequence). Written as DNA, the CDR3 is TGTGCCTGGAGTTTGGGGATCGCGGGGACCGGGGAGCTGTTTTTT. This codes for CAWSLGIAGTGELFF. Filled out from reference TRBV30 and TRBJ2-2, the complete variable domain reads SQTIHQWPATLVQPVGSPLSLECTVEGTSNPNLYWYRQAAGRGLQLLFYSVGIGQISSEVPQNLSASRPQDRQFILSSKKLLLSDSGFYLCAWSLGIAGTGELFFGEGSRLTVL.

The rearrangement uses TRBV5-1 and TRBJ2-2; D possibly corresponds to TRBD2 (6 bases). V dropped 1 base and J dropped 5 bases, with 6 bases sitting between them. CDR3 size: 13 residues. Germline lookup yields CDR1 SGHRS and CDR2 YFSETQ. The CDR3 DNA sequence: TGCGCCAGCAGCTTGCGGGAGACCGGGGAGCTGTTTTTT. Translation: CASSLRETGELFF.

The chain has TRBV5-4 and TRBJ1-3; D is unresolved. Germline V gene sequence: CDR1 SGHNT, CDR2 YYREEE (reference sequence). Trimming took off 2 bases at V and 3 bases at J, with 9 bases between the two ends. The CDR3 extends over 14 amino acids. The CDR3 is CASSFEQHGNTIYF. The DNA for the CDR3 is TGTGCCAGCAGCTTTGAACAGCATGGAAACACCATATATTTT.

This chain joins TRBV11-1 and TRBJ2-5; D unresolved. The J call is uncertain, as TRBJ2-7 better fits the DNA end. Germline CDR1 reads SGHAT; CDR2 reads FQDESV (reference sequence). The CDR3 extends over 16 amino acids. The CDR3 DNA reads TGTGCCAGCAGCGAATCACCCTGGGCCGAATCCTACGAGCAGTACTTC. This translates into CASSESPWAESYEQYF.

CDR3 DNA: TGTGCCAGCAGCTCCGTGGGTGGCCGGGGCGGGGAAGCTTTCTTT. As protein: CASSSVGGRGGEAFF. The chain has TRBV7-8 and TRBJ1-1; the D gene is possibly TRBD1 (5 bases). The CDR3 is made up of 15 amino acids. Trimming took 4 bases from V and 8 from J, leaving 20 bases between them. CDR1 is SGHVS and CDR2 is FQNEAQ in the germline V gene.

J is TRBJ2-2 and V is TRBV7-9, with TRBD2 matching over 12 bases. The CDR3 consists of 15 residues. J lost 6 bases, V lost 5 bases, and 4 bases had no gene match. Germline values: CDR1 SEHNR, CDR2 FQNEAQ (reference sequence). The CDR3 DNA is TGTGCCAGCAGCCCCCTAGCGGGAGGGCCCGGGGAGCTGTTTTTT. Its protein product is CASSPLAGGPGELFF. The whole variable domain, filled in from reference TRBV7-9 and TRBJ2-2, reads DTGVSQNPRHKITKRGQNVTFRCDPISEHNRLYWYRQTLGQGPEFLTYFQNEAQLEKSRLLSDRFSAERPKGSFSTLEIQRTEQGDSAMYLCASSPLAGGPGELFFGEGSRLTVL.

The chain uses TRBV19 and TRBJ1-1, with D possibly matching TRBD1 (5 bases). Trimming took off 6 bases at V and 1 base at J, with 15 bases between the two ends. Germline values: CDR1 LNHDA, CDR2 SQIVND (reference sequence). The CDR3 spans 15 residues. The CDR3 DNA reads TGTGCCAGTAGACAGGCCTGGAGCCAGAACACTGAAGCTTTCTTT. It codes for CASRQAWSQNTEAFF.

This chain links TRBV11-2 with TRBJ2-3; 7 bases are a match to TRBD1. Trimming removed 7 bases from V and 2 bases from J; junction bases left unmatched: 6. The CDR3 covers 14 residues. Germline CDR1 reads SGHAT; CDR2 reads FQNNGV. The CDR3 protein is CASTGQGVTDTQYF. The CDR3 DNA is TGTGCCAGCACGGGGCAGGGGGTCACAGATACGCAGTATTTT.

V and J are TRBV28 and TRBJ2-2; no reliable D call. Germline values: CDR1 MDHEN, CDR2 SYDVKM. The CDR3 runs to 13 residues. V shed 1 base and J shed 5 bases, with 5 bases lying between them. CDR3 in amino acids: CASSLLRTGELFF. The CDR3 region has the DNA TGTGCCAGCAGTTTATTACGGACCGGGGAGCTGTTTTTT.

V usage is TRBV19 and J usage is TRBJ2-2; D uncertain. Germline CDR1 is LNHDA and CDR2 is SQIVND (reference sequence). The CDR3 totals 12 residues. V lost 7 bases to trimming and J lost 4 bases, with 7 bases between them. The CDR3 protein is CASNPGTGELFF. Written as DNA, the CDR3 is TGTGCCAGTAACCCCGGCACCGGGGAGCTGTTTTTT.

The chain is built from TRBV5-1 and TRBJ2-5, with D tentatively TRBD1 (5 bases). TRBJ2-7 matches the DNA end more closely, so the J call is doubtful. Germline CDR1 SGHRS, CDR2 YFSETQ. The CDR3 is 13 residues long. This CDR3 is CASSLVGAAEQYF. In DNA form, the CDR3 reads TGCGCCAGCAGCTTGGTAGGGGCCGCCGAGCAGTACTTC.